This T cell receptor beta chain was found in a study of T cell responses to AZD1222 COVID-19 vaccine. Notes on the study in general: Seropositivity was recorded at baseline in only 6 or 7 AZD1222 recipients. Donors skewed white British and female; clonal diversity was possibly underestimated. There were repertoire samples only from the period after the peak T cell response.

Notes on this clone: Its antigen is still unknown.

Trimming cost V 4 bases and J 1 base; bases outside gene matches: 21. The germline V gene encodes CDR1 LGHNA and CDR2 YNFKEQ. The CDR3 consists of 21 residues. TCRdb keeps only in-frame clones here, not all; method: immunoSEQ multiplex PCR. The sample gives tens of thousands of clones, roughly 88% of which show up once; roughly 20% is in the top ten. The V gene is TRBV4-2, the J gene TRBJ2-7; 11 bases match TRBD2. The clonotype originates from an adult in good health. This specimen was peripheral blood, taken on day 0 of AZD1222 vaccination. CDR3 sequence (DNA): TGTGCCAGCAGCCCCACCTGGGGTTTCGGGACTAGCGGCGCCGGGTCCTACGAGCAGTACTTC. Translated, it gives CASSPTWGFGTSGAGSYEQYF.